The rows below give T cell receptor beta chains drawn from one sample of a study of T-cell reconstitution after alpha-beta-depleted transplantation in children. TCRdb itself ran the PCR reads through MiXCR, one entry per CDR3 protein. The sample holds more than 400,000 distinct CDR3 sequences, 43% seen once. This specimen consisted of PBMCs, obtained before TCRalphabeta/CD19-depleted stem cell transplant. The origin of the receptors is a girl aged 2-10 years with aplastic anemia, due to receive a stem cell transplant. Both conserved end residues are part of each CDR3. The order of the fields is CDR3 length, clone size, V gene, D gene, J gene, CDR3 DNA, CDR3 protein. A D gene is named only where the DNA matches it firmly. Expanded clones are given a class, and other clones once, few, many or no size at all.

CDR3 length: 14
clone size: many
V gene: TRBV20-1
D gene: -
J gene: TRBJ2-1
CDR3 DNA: TGCAGTGCTCTCCGGGACTCACTCTACAATGAGCAGTTCTTC
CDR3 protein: CSALRDSLYNEQFF

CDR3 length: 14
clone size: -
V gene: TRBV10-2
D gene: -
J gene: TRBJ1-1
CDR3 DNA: TGCGCCAGCAGTGAGCCAGGAATGAACACTGAAGCTTTCTTT
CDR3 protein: CASSEPGMNTEAFF

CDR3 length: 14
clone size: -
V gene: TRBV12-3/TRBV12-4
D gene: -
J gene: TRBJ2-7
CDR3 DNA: TGTGCCAGCAGTTTAAAGGGGAAGGGTTACGAGCAGTACTTC
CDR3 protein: CASSLKGKGYEQYF

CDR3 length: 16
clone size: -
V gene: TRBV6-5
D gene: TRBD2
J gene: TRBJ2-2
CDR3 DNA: TGTGCCAGCAGTTACCCGACTAGCGGGGGGAGCGGGGAGCTGTTTTTT
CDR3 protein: CASSYPTSGGSGELFF

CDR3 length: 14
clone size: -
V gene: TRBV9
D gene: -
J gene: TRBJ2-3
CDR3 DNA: TGTGCCAGCAGCGGGTGGGGGGCCACAGATACGCAGTATTTT
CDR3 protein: CASSGWGATDTQYF

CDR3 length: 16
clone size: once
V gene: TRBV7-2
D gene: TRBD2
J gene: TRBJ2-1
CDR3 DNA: TGTGCCAGCAGCTTCAGGCCGGGGGGCTCCTACAATGAGCAGTTCTTC
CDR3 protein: CASSFRPGGSYNEQFF

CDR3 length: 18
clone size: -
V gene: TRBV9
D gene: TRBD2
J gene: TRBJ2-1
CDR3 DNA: TGTGCCAGCAGCGTAGCTGGTAGGGCTAGCGGTTTTTACAATGAGCAGTTCTTC
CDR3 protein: CASSVAGRASGFYNEQFF

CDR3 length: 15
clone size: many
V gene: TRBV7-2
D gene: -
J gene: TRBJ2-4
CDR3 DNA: TGTGCCAGCAGCCCCCGAGGAGGGGGGGAAAACATTCAGTACTTC
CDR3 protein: CASSPRGGGENIQYF

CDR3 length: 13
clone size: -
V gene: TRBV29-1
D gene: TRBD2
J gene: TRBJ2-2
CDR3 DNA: TGCAGCGTTGAAGGGACTAGCCCCGGGGAGCTGTTTTTT
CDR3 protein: CSVEGTSPGELFF

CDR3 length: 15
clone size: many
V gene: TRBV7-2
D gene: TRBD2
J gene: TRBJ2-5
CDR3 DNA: TGTGCCAGCAGCTTAGCCCGGACTAGCGGGGAGACCCAGTACTTC
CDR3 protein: CASSLARTSGETQYF

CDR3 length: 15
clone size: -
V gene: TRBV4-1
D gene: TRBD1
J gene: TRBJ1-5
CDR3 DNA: TGCGCCAGCAGTTCAGGGACAGCGCTTAATCAGCCCCAGCATTTT
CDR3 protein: CASSSGTALNQPQHF

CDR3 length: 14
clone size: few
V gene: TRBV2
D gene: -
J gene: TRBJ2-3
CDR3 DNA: TGTGCCAGCAGTGAATTTGGGGGGACAGATACGCAGTATTTT
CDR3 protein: CASSEFGGTDTQYF

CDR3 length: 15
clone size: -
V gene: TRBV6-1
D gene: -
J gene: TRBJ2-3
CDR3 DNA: TGTGCCAGCAGTCCGACGGGGGAGCGTACAGATACGCAGTATTTT
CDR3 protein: CASSPTGERTDTQYF

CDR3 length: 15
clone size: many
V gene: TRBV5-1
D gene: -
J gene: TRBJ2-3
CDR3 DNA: TGCGCCAGCAGGAGGAGCGTCTCTAGCACAGATACGCAGTATTTT
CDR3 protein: CASRRSVSSTDTQYF

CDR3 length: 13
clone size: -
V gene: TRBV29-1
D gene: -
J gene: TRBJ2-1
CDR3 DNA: TGCAGCGTCTCAGGGAGCTCCTACAATGAGCAGTTCTTC
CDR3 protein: CSVSGSSYNEQFF

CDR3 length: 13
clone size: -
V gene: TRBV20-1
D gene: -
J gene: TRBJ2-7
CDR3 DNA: TGCAGTGCTAGTCAGGGACCCACCTACGAGCAGTACTTC
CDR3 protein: CSASQGPTYEQYF

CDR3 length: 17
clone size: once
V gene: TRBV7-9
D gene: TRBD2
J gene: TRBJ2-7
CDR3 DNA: TGTGCCAGCAGCCCCCCCGAGACTAGCGAACTTTCCTACGAGCAGTACTTC
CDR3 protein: CASSPPETSELSYEQYF

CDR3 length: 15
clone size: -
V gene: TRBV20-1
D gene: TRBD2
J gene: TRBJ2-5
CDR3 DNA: TGCAGTGCTAGAGTTGTAGCGGGGGAGGGAGAGACCCAGTACTTC
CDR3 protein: CSARVVAGEGETQYF

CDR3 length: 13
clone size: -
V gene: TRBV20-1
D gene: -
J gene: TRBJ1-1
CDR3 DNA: TGCAGTGCTAGACCCGGGCTGTGGGCTGAAGCTTTCTTT
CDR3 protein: CSARPGLWAEAFF

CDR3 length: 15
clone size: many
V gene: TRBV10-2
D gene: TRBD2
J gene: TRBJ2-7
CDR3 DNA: TGCGCCAGCAGAGGGACTAGCGGGAAGTCCTACGAGCAGTACTTC
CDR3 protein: CASRGTSGKSYEQYF

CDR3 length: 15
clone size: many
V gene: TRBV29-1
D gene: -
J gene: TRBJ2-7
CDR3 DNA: TGCAGCGTTGTAGGCTATGACAGTTTCTCCTACGAGCAGTACTTC
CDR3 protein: CSVVGYDSFSYEQYF

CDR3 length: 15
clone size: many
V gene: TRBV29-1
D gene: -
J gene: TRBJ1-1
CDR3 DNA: TGCAGCGTCCCCCGGGGGAGGGCGGACAACACTGAAGCTTTCTTT
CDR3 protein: CSVPRGRADNTEAFF

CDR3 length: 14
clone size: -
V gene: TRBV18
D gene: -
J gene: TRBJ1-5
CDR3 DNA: TGTGCCAGCTCGAATCAGCCGTCTCAGGGGCCCCAGCATTTT
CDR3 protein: CASSNQPSQGPQHF

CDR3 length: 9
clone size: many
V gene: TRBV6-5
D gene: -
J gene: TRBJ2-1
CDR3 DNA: TGTGCCAGCGGGGTTGAGCAGTTCTTC
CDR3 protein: CASGVEQFF

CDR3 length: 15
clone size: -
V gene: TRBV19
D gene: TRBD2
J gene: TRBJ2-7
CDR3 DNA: TGTGCCAGCACCCCGACTAGCGGGATGAACTACGAGCAGTACTTC
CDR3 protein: CASTPTSGMNYEQYF

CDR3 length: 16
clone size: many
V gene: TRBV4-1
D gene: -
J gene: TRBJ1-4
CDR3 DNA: TGCGCCAGCAGCCAAGAATCAGGGGAATGGAATGAAAAACTGTTTTTT
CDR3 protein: CASSQESGEWNEKLFF

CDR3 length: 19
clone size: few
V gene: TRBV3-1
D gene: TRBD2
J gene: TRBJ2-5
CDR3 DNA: TGTGCCAGCAGCCAAGAAGAGACTAGCGGGCCTCTAAGTCAAGAGACCCAGTACTTC
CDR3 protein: CASSQEETSGPLSQETQYF

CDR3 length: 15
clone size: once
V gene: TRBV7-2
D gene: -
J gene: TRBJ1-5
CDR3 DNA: TGTGCCAGCAGCTTACGGAGGGGCCTTGACCAGCCCCAGCATTTT
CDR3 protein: CASSLRRGLDQPQHF

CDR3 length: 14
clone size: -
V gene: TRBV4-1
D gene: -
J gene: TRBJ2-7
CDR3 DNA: TGCGCCAGCAGCCAAGTGAATATCAACTACGAGCAGTACTTC
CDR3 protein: CASSQVNINYEQYF

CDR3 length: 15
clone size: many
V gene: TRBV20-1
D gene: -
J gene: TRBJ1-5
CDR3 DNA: TGCAGTGCCGACCCCACTGGAGGGGACCATCAGCCCCAGCATTTT
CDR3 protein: CSADPTGGDHQPQHF

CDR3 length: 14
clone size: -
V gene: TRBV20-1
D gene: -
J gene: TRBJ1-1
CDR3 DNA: TGCAGTGCTCAAGGTGCGGGCCCGAACACTGAAGCTTTCTTT
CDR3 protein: CSAQGAGPNTEAFF

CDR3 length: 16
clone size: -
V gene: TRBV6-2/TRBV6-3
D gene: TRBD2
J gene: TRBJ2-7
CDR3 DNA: TGTGCCAGCAGCTCTCCACTAGCGGGATACTCCTACGAGCAGTACTTC
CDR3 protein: CASSSPLAGYSYEQYF

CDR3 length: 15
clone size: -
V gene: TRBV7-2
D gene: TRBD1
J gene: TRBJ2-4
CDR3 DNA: TGTGCCAGCAGCCCTCGGGGGACAGGAAATAACATTCAGTACTTC
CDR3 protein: CASSPRGTGNNIQYF

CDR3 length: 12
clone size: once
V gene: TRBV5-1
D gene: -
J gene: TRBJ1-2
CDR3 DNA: TGCGCCAGCAGCTTGGTCGATCATGGCTACACCTTC
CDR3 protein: CASSLVDHGYTF

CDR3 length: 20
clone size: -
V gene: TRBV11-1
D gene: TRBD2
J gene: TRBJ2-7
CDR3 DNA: TGTGCCAGCAGCAGCCACAGGACTAGCGGGAGGTCCCCCGCGTCATACGAGCAGTACTTC
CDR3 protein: CASSSHRTSGRSPASYEQYF

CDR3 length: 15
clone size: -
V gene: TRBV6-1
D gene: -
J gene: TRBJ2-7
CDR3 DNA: TGTGCCAGCAGTGCAACAGGGCTAAGCTCCTACGAGCAGTACTTC
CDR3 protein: CASSATGLSSYEQYF

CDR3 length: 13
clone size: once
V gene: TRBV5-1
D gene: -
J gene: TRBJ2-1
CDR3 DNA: TGCGCCAGCAGATCGCTCACTTACAATGAGCAGTTCTTC
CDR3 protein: CASRSLTYNEQFF

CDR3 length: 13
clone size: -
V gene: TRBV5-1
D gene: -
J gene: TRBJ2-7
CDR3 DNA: TGCGCCAGCGCCCTCCTCACCATGCGGGAGCAGTACTTC
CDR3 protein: CASALLTMREQYF

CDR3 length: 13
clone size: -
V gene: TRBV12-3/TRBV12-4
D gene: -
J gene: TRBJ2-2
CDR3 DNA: TGTGCCAGCAGACGGCCGCCGTCCGGGGAGCTGTTTTTT
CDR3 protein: CASRRPPSGELFF

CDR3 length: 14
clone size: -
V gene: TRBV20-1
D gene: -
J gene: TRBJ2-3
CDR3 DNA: TGCAGTGCTAGAGATATGGGGCGCACAGATACGCAGTATTTT
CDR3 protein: CSARDMGRTDTQYF

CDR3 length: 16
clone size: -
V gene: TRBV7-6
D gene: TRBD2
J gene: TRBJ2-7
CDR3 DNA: TGTGCCAGCAGCTCAAGGCGGGAGGCTCCCCGGGACGAGCAGTACTTC
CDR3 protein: CASSSRREAPRDEQYF

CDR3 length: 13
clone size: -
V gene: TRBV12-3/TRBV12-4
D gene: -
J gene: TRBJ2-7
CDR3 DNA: TGTGCCAGCAGTTTAACCAGGGACCGAGAGCAGTACTTC
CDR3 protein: CASSLTRDREQYF

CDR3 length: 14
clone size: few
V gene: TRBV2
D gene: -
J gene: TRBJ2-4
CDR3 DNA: TGTGCCAGCAGGGGGGTACTAGCCAAAAACATTCAGTACTTC
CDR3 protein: CASRGVLAKNIQYF

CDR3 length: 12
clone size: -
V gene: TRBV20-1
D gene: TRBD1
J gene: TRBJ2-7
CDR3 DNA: TGCAGTGCTAGGGGGACAGCCTACGAGCAGTACTTC
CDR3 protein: CSARGTAYEQYF

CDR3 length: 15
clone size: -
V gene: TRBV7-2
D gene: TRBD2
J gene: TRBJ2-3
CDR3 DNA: TGTGCCAGCAGCCAGTGGGGACTAGGGGGAGATACGCAGTATTTT
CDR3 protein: CASSQWGLGGDTQYF

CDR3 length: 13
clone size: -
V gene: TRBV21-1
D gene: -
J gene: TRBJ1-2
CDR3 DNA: TGTGCCAGCAGCAAAGGGACAGGGGGGGGCTACACCTTC
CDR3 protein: CASSKGTGGGYTF

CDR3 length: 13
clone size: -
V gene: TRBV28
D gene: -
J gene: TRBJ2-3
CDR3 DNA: TGTGCCAGCAGTGCCAGGTTCACAGATACGCAGTATTTT
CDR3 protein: CASSARFTDTQYF

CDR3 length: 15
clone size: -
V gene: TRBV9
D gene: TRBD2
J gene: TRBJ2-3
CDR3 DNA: TGTGCCAGCAGCGCTACCGCGGGGGGGCCAGATACGCAGTATTTT
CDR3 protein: CASSATAGGPDTQYF

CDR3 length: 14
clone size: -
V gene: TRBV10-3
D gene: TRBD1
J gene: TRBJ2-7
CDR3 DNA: TGTGCCATCAGTGAGTCGATCAGGGGGCGCGAGCAGTACTTC
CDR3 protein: CAISESIRGREQYF

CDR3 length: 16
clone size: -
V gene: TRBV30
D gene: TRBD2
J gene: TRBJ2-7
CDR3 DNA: TGTGCCTGGAGGGGCTTGGGAGCGGGAGACACCTACGAGCAGTACTTC
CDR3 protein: CAWRGLGAGDTYEQYF

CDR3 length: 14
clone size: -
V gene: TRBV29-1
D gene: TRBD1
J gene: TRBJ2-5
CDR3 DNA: TGCAGCGTTCCACCCTCAGGGGGTGGGGAGACCCAGTACTTC
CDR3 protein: CSVPPSGGGETQYF

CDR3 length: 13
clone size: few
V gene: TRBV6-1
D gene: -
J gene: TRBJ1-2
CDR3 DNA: TGTGCCAGCAATGGGCTCAGGGAGGACGGCTACACCTTC
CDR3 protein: CASNGLREDGYTF

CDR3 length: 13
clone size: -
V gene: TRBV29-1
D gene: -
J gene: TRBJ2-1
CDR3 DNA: TGCAGCGTTGAAGTCTCTTGGCGGAATGAGCAGTTCTTC
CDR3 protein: CSVEVSWRNEQFF

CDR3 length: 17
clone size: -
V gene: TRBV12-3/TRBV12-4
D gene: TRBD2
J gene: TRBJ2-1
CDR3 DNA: TGTGCCAGCAGTGTCGCCGGGACTAGCGCCTTCTACAATGAGCAGTTCTTC
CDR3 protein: CASSVAGTSAFYNEQFF

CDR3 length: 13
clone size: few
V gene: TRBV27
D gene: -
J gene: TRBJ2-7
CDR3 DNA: TGTGCCAGGATCCGGACTCCGGGTTACGAGCAGTACTTC
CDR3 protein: CARIRTPGYEQYF

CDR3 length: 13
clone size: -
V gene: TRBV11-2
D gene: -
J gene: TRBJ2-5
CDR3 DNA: TGTGCCAGCAGGACCCCGGGGCCAGAGACCCAGTACTTC
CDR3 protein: CASRTPGPETQYF

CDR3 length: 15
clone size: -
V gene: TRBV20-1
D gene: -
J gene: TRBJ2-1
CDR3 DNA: TGCAGTGCTACCCCAATGGGGGCGGGGTACAATGAGCAGTTCTTC
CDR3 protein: CSATPMGAGYNEQFF

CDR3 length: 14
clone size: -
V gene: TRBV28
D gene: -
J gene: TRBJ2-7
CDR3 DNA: TGTGCCAGCAGTTTAGCTAGGCGGCTGGACGAGCAGTACTTC
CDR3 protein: CASSLARRLDEQYF

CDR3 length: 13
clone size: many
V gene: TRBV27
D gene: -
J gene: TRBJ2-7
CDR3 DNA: TGTGCCAGCAGATTGCGGGCGGTGGGGGAGCAGTACTTC
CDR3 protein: CASRLRAVGEQYF

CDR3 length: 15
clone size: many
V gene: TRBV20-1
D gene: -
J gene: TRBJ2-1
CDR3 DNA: TGCAGTGCTCCTACCCTGGGACTAGGGGGCCATGAGCAGTTCTTC
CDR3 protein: CSAPTLGLGGHEQFF